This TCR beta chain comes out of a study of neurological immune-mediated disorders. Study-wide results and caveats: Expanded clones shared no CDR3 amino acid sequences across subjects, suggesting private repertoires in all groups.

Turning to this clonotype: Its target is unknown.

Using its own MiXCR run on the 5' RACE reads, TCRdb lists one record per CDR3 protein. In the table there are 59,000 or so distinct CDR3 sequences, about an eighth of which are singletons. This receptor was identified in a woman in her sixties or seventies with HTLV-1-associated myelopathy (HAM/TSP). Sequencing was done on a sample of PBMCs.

The DNA for the CDR3 is TGTGCCAGCAGCCTTCCAATTCGACAAGCGGGAGGAATGGCAGATACGCAGTATTTT. It is translated as CASSLPIRQAGGMADTQYF. The rearrangement links TRBV7-9 to TRBJ2-3; 9 bases map to TRBD2. Germline V gene lookup returns CDR1 SEHNR and CDR2 FQNEAQ (reference sequence). There are 19 residues in the CDR3. V gave up 5 bases and J gave up 4 bases; unmatched junction bases: 19.